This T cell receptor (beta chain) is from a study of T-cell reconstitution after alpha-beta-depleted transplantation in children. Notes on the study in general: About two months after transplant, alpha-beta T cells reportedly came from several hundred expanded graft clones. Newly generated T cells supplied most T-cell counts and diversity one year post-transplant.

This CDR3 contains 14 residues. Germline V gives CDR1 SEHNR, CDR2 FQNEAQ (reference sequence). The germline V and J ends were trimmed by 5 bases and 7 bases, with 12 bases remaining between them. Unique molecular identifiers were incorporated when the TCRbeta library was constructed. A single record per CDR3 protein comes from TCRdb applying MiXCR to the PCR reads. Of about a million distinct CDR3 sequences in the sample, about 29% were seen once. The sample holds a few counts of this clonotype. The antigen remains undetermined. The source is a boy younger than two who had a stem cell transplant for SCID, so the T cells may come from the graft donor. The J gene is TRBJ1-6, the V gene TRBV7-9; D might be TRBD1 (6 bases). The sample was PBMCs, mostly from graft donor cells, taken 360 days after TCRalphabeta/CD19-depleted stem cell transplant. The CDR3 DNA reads TGTGCCAGCAGCGTACAGGGTGTGAATTCACCCCTCCACTTT. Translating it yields CASSVQGVNSPLHF.